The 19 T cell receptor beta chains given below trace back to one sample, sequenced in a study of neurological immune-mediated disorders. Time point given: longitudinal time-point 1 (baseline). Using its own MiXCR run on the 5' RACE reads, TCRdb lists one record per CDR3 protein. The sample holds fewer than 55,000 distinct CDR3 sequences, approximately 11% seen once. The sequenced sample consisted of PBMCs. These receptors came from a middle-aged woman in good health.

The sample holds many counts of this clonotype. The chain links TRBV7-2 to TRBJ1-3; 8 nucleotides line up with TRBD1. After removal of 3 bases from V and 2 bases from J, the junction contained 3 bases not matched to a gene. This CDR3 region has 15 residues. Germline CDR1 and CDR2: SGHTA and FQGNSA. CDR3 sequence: CASSFTGGTGNTIYF. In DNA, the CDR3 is TGTGCCAGCAGCTTTACAGGGGGTACTGGAAACACCATATATTTT. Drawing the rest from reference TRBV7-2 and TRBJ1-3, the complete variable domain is GAGVSQSPSNKVTEKGKDVELRCDPISGHTALYWYRQSLGQGLEFLIYFQGNSAPDKSGLPSDRFSAERTGGSVSTLTIQRTQQEDSAVYLCASSFTGGTGNTIYFGEGSWLTVV.

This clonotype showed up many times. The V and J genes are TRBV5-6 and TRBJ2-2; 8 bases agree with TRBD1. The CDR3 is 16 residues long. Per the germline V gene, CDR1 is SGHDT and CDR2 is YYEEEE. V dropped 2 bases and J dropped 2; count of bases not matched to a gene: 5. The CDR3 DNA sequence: TGTGCCAGCAGCTTTGACAGGGGCGGTAACACCGGGGAGCTGTTTTTT. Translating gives CASSFDRGGNTGELFF.

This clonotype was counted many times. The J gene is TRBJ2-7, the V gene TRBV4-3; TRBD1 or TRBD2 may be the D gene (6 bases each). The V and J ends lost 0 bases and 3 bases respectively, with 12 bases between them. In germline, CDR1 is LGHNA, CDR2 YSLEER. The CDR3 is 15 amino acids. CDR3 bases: TGCGCCAGCAGCCAAGAGGCGGGACAACTCTACGAGCAGTACTTC. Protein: CASSQEAGQLYEQYF.

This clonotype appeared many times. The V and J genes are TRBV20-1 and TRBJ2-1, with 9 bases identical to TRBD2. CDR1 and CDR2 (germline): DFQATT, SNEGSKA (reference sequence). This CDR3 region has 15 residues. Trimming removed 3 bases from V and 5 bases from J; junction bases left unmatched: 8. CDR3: CSASNPTSGDNEQFF. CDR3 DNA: TGCAGTGCTAGCAACCCGACTAGCGGAGACAATGAGCAGTTCTTC.

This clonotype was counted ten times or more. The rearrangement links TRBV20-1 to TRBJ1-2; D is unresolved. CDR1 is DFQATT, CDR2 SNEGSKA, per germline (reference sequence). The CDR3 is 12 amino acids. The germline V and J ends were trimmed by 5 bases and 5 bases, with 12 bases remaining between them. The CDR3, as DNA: TGCAGTGCTCCCCGTCCCGCGTATGGCTACACCTTC. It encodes CSAPRPAYGYTF.

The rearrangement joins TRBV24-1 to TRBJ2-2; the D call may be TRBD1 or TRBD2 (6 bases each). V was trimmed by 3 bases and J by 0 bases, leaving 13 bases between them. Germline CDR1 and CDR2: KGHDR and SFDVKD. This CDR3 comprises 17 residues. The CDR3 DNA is TGTGCCACCAGTGATGTCTCGGGGGCCACGAACACCGGGGAGCTGTTTTTT. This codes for CATSDVSGATNTGELFF.

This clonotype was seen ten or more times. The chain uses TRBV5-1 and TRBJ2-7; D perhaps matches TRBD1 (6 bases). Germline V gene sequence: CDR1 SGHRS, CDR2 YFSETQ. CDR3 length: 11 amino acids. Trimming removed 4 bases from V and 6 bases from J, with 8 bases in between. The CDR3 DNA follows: TGCGCCAGCAGCCAACAGGGCGAGCAGTACTTC. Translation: CASSQQGEQYF.

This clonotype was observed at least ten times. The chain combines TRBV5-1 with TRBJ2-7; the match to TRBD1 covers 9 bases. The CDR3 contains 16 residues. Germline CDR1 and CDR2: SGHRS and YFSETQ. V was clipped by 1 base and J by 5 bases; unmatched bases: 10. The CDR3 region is CASSLWTGTGINEQYF. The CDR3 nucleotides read TGCGCCAGCAGCTTGTGGACCGGGACAGGGATCAACGAGCAGTACTTC.

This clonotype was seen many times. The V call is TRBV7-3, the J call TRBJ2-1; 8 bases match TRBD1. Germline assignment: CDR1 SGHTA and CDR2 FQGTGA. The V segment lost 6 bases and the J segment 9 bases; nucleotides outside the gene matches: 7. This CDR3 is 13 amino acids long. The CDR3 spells CASSPGGRGEQFF. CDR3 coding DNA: TGTGCCAGCAGTCCAGGGGGCCGGGGTGAGCAGTTCTTC. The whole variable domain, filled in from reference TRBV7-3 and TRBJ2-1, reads GAGVSQTPSNKVTEKGKYVELRCDPISGHTALYWYRQSLGQGPEFLIYFQGTGAADDSGLPNDRFFAVRPEGSVSTLKIQRTERGDSAVYLCASSPGGRGEQFFGPGTRLTVL.

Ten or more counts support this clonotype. The CDR3 bases are TGCAGTGCTAGGGGACTAGCGGGAGCTCGCGCAGATACGCAGTATTTT. This translates into CSARGLAGARADTQYF. The chain has TRBV20-1 and TRBJ2-3; TRBD2 matches 14 bases. CDR3 size: 16 residues. CDR1 is DFQATT, CDR2 SNEGSKA, per germline (reference sequence). J gave up 4 bases and V 3 bases, and 6 bases lay outside the gene matches.

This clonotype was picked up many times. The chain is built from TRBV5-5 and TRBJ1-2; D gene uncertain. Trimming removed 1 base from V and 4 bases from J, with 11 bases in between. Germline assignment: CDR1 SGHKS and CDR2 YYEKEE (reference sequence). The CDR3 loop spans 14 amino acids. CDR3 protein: CASSLFEGGYGYTF. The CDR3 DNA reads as TGTGCCAGCAGCTTGTTTGAGGGAGGCTATGGCTACACCTTC.

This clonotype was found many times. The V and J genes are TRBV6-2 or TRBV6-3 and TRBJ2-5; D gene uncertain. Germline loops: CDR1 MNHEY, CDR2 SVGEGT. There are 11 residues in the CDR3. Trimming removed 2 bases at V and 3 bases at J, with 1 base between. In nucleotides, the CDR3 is TGTGCCAGCAGTTACAAAGAGACCCAGTACTTC. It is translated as CASSYKETQYF.

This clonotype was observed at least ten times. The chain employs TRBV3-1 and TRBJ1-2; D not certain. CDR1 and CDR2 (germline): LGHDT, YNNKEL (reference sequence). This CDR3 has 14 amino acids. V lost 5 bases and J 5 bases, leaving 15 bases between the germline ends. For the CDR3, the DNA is TGTGCCAGCAGCAACGGCGGTTTGGGGTATGGCTACACCTTC. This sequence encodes CASSNGGLGYGYTF.

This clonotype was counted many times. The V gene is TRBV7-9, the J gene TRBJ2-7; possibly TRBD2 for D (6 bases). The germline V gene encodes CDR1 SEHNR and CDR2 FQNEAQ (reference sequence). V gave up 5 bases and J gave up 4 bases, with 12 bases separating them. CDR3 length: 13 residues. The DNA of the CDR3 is TGTGCCAGCAGCCCTCGGACTATTTACGAGCAGTACTTC. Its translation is CASSPRTIYEQYF.

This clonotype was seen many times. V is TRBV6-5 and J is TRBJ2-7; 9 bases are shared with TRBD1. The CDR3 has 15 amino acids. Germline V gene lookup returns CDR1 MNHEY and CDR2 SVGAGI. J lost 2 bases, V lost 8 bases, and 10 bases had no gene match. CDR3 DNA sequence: TGTGCCAGCGGGCTCCGGGGACAGGGAACCTACGAGCAGTACTTC. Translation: CASGLRGQGTYEQYF.

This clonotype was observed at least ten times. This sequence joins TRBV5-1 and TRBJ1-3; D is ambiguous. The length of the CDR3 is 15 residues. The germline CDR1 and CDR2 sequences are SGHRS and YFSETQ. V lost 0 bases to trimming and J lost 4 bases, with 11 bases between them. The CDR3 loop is CASSLEPVYGNTIYF. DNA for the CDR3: TGCGCCAGCAGCTTGGAACCGGTTTACGGAAACACCATATATTTT.

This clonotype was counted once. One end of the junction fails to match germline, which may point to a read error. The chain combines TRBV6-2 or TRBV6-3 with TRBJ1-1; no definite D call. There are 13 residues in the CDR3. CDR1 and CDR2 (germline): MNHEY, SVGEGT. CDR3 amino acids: CASSYSAYSEDFF. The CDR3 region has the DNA TGTGCCAGCAGTTACTCAGCCTACTCTGAAGATTTCTTT.

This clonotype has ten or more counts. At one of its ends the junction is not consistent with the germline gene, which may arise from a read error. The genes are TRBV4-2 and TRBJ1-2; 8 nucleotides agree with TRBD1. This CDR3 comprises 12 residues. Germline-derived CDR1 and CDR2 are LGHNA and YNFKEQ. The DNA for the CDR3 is TGTGCCAGCAGCCAATGGGGACAGGTCTCTTCCTTC. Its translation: CASSQWGQVSSF.

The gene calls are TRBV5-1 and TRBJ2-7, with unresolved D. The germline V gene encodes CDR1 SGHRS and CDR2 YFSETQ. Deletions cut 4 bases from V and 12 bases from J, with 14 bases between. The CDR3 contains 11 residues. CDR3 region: CASSDPYDRYF. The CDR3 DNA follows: TGCGCCAGCAGCGACCCCTACGACCGGTACTTC.